This TCR beta chain was obtained from a study of blood T cells in healthy people across ages. Concerning this clonotype itself: Its antigen is currently unknown.

Study findings and constraints: Because sorting was not performed, PBMCs prevented conclusive naive versus antigen-experienced comparison.

A second PCR, run for about 7 to 11 cycles, used a sample-barcoded 5' primer plus a J-beta primer mix. Every cDNA molecule carried a tag from a template-switch adaptor bearing 12 random nucleotides. Via MiXCR, TCRdb re-called the 5' RACE reads, giving one row per CDR3 protein. The top ten clones hold 17% of a sample with roughly 900,000 distinct CDR3 sequences, more than 25% of them seen once. The CDR3 runs 14 residues. V lost 3 bases and J lost 2; bases outside the gene matches: 4. The V gene's germline CDR1 is DFQATT and CDR2 SNEGSKA (reference sequence). V usage is TRBV20-1 and J usage is TRBJ2-1; 7 bases fit TRBD2. The material sequenced was blood. The clonotype comes from a woman aged 80 or over in good health. The CDR3 reads CSASPSGTYNEQFF. CDR3 in DNA: TGCAGTGCTAGTCCCAGCGGGACCTACAATGAGCAGTTCTTC.